The next 9 T cell receptor beta chains were all read from a single sample in a study of blood T cell repertoires in COVID-19. Produced via immunoSEQ multiplex PCR; TCRdb's table is partial and in-frame only. Found here are fewer than 200,000 clones, 70% to 80% of them singletons; the top ten hold 17%. Sequenced material: PBMCs or T cells enriched from blood (not recorded which). These receptors all come from a woman aged 45-65 years who had recovered from COVID-19.

This chain connects TRBV5-1 to TRBJ2-2, with TRBD1 matching 7 bases. CDR3 size: 16 residues. Trimming at V came to 4 bases and at J to 4 bases, leaving 10 bases not matched to a gene. Germline CDR1 reads SGHRS; CDR2 reads YFSETQ. CDR3: CASSLWTGHPTGELFF. The DNA for the CDR3 is TGCGCCAGCAGCCTTTGGACAGGACATCCCACCGGGGAGCTGTTTTTT.

This clone has just one count. The gene calls are TRBV30 and TRBJ2-3; 7 bases agree with TRBD2. CDR3 length: 16 amino acids. V lost 5 bases, J lost 6 bases, and 17 bases stayed unmatched. Germline-derived CDR1 and CDR2 are GTSNPN and SVGIG (reference sequence). The CDR3 nucleotides are TGTGCCTGGGATGGCCGGGCGGGAGTGGGAACGGATACGCAGTATTTT. Amino acid sequence: CAWDGRAGVGTDTQYF.

V usage is TRBV28 and J usage is TRBJ2-1; D is perhaps TRBD1 (6 bases). Germline V gives CDR1 MDHEN, CDR2 SYDVKM. The V and J ends lost 8 bases and 5 bases respectively, with 10 bases between them. This CDR3 is built from 12 residues. CDR3 in DNA: TGTGCCAGCGGTGGACAGAACAATGAGCAGTTCTTC. Translating gives CASGGQNNEQFF.

The rearrangement uses TRBV27 and TRBJ2-1, with 12 positions matching TRBD1. With V trimmed by 5 bases and J by 9 bases, 11 bases remained unmatched. Germline loops: CDR1 MNHEY, CDR2 SMNVEV (reference sequence). CDR3 size: 16 residues. The DNA of the CDR3 is TGTGCCAGCAGTCAACCAACCGGGACAGGGGGCGGTGAGCAGTTCTTC. The encoded protein is CASSQPTGTGGGEQFF.

The rearrangement joins TRBV2 to TRBJ2-1, with D tentatively TRBD1 (5 bases). This CDR3 contains 14 residues. The germline V gene encodes CDR1 SNHLY and CDR2 FYNNEI. V lost 0 bases and J lost 9, with 12 bases in between. CDR3 coding DNA: TGTGCCAGCAGTGAAGCGGCCACAGGTGGTGAGCAGTTCTTC. It translates to CASSEAATGGEQFF. Looking up the rest from reference TRBV2 and TRBJ2-1 gives the full variable domain: EPEVTQTPSHQVTQMGQEVILRCVPISNHLYFYWYRQILGQKVEFLVSFYNNEISEKSEIFDDQFSVERPDGSNFTLKIRSTKLEDSAMYFCASSEAATGGEQFFGPGTRLTVL.

The chain is built from TRBV6-4 and TRBJ2-3, with a weak D call TRBD2 (6 bases). The CDR3 is 14 residues long. Per germline, CDR1 MRHNA and CDR2 SNTAGT. Trimming cost V 8 bases and J 2 bases, with 14 bases left between them. The CDR3 DNA reads as TGTGCCAGCTCCCAGGCGGGACCCACAGATACGCAGTATTTT. It specifies CASSQAGPTDTQYF.

This chain joins TRBV28 and TRBJ2-5, with TRBD2 matching 8 bases. Germline V gene data show CDR1 as MDHEN and CDR2 as SYDVKM. The CDR3 contains 14 residues. Trimming cost V 5 bases and J 1 base; bases outside gene matches: 3. This CDR3 is CASSNSGAQETQYF. DNA of the CDR3: TGTGCCAGCAGTAATAGCGGGGCCCAAGAGACCCAGTACTTC. The full variable domain, in which reference TRBV28 and TRBJ2-5 provide the parts outside the CDR3, is DVKVTQSSRYLVKRTGEKVFLECVQDMDHENMFWYRQDPGLGLRLIYFSYDVKMKEKGDIPEGYSVSREKKERFSLILESASTNQTSMYLCASSNSGAQETQYFGPGTRLLVL.

The chain has TRBV5-4 and TRBJ2-3; unclear D gene. The CDR3 consists of 14 residues. Germline V CDR1 and CDR2: SGHNT, YYREEE (reference sequence). V shed 2 bases and J shed 2 bases, with 9 bases lying between them. The CDR3 here is CASSFDTFTDTQYF. The CDR3 DNA reads as TGTGCCAGCAGCTTTGACACGTTCACAGATACGCAGTATTTT.

CDR3 residues: CASGLAGGYNEQFF. The DNA of the CDR3 is TGCGCCAGCGGACTAGCGGGAGGATACAATGAGCAGTTCTTC. The V gene is TRBV10-2, the J gene TRBJ2-1; 14 bases are shared with TRBD2. V shed 8 bases and J 4 bases; nucleotides not matched to a gene: 1. CDR1 WSHSY and CDR2 SAAADI come from the germline V gene. This CDR3 has 14 amino acids.